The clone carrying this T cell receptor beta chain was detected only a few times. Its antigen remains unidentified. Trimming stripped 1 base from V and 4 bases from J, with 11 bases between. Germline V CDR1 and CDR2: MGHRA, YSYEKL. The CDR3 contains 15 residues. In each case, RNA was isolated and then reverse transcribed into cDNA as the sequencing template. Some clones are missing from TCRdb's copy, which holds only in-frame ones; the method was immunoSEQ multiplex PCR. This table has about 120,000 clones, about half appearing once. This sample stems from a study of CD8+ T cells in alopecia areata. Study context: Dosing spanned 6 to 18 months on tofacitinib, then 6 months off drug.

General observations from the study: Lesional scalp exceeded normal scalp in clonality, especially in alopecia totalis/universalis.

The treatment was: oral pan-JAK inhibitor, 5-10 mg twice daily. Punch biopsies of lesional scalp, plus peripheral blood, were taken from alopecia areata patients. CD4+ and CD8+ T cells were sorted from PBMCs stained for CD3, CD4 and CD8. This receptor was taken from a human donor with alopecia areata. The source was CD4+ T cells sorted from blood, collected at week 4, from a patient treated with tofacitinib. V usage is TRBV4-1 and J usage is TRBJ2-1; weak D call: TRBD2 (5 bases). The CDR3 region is CASSQGGNLYNEQFF. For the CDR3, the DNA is TGCGCCAGCAGCCAAGGAGGGAATCTGTACAATGAGCAGTTCTTC.